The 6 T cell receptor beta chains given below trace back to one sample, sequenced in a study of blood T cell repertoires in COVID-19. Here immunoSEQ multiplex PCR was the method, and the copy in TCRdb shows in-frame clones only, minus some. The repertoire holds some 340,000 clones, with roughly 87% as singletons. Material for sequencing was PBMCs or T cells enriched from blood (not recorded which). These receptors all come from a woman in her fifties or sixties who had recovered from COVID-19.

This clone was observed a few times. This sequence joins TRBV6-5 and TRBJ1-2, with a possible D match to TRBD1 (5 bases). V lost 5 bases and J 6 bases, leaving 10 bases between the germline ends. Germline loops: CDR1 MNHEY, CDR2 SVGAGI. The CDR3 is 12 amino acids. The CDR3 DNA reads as TGTGCCAGCAGTCAGGGAGGGAATGGCTACACCTTC. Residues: CASSQGGNGYTF.

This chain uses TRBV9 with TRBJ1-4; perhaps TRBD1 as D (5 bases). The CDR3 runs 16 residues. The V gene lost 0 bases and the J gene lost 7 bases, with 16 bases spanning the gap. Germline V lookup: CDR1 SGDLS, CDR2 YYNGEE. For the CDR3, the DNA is TGTGCCAGCAGCGTAGACCCAGGGAGGTCCTTTGAAAAACTGTTTTTT. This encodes CASSVDPGRSFEKLFF.

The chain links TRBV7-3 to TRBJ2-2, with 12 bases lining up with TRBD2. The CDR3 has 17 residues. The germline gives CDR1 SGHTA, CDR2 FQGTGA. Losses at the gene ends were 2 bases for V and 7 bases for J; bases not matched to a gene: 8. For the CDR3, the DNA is TGTGCCAGCAGCTTACTGGCTAGCGGGAGGGCCGGCGGGGAGCTGTTTTTT. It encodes CASSLLASGRAGGELFF.

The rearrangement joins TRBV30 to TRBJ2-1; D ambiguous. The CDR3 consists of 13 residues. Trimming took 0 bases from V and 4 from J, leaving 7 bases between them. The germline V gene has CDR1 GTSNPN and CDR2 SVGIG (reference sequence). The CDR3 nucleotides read TGTGCCTGGAGTGTTACCGGGTACAATGAGCAGTTCTTC. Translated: CAWSVTGYNEQFF.

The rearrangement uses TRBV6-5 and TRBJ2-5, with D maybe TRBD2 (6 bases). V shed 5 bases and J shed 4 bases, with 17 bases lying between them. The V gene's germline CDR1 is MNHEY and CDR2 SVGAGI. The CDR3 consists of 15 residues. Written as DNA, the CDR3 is TGTGCCAGCAGTCCCTCCCCAACCGGGGGAGAGACCCAGTACTTC. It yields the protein CASSPSPTGGETQYF.

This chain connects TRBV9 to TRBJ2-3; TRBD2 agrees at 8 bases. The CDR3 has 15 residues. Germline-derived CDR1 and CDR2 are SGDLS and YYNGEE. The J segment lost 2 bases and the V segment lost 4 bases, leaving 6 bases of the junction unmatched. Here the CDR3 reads CASSPRGGHTDTQYF. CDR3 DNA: TGTGCCAGCAGCCCCCGCGGGGGGCACACAGATACGCAGTATTTT. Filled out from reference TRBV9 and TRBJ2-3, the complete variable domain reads DSGVTQTPKHLITATGQRVTLRCSPRSGDLSVYWYQQSLDQGLQFLIQYYNGEERAKGNILERFSAQQFPDLHSELNLSSLELGDSALYFCASSPRGGHTDTQYFGPGTRLTVL.